This TCR beta chain was observed in a study of blood T cell repertoires in COVID-19. Study context: Both acute and convalescent COVID-19 samples were obtained from the United States, Italy and Spain. T cells, B-cell-depleted T cells, or PBMCs provided the cDNA or gDNA that served as material.

The germline CDR1 and CDR2 sequences are LGHDT and YNNKEL (reference sequence). V dropped 6 bases and J dropped 8; count of bases not matched to a gene: 6. The CDR3 is 14 residues long. Original data processing: Reference gene primer amplification yielded estimated nucleated cell counts. Libraries were prepared by immunoSEQ multiplex PCR; TCRdb keeps only in-frame clonotypes and omits some of them. From that table come the V and J calls and clone size; the DNA was used to work out D and trimming. Of some 160,000 clones listed, approximately 91% are singletons. In Seattle, patients joined the study during active infection and were tracked longitudinally.

The gene calls are TRBV3-1 (or the pseudogene TRBV3-2) and TRBJ2-1; the match to TRBD2 covers 11 bases. This TCR was sampled from a man aged 18 to 35 with COVID-19, enrolled during active disease. Sequencing was performed on peripheral blood. The CDR3 loop is CASSSGLAGHEQFF. In nucleotides, the CDR3 is TGTGCCAGCAGTTCCGGACTAGCGGGCCATGAGCAGTTCTTC.